This T cell receptor beta chain was identified in a study of neurological immune-mediated disorders. PBMCs numbering 2 million and stored at -80 C yielded the unsorted libraries. In its sample, this clonotype was seen many times. Its antigen is as yet unknown. TCRdb re-analysed the 5' RACE reads in MiXCR, keeping a single row per CDR3 protein. The sample holds tens of thousands of distinct CDR3 sequences; 2% to 3% are singletons and the top ten take around 1.1%. The study's findings and limits: Across subjects, no CDR3 amino acid sequence appeared in expanded clones of more than one subject, a finding that suggested private repertoires in all groups.

CDR3 size: 16 residues. Trimming cost V 2 bases and J 7 bases; bases outside gene matches: 9. Germline lookup yields CDR1 SEHNR and CDR2 FQNEAQ (reference sequence). The clonotype was recovered from a woman aged 25-40 years with multiple sclerosis. Sequencing used PBMCs. The chain combines TRBV7-9 with TRBJ2-1, with 9 nucleotides matching TRBD2. CDR3 protein: CASSLFGAGGSNEQFF. The CDR3 bases are TGTGCCAGCAGCTTATTTGGCGCGGGAGGGTCTAATGAGCAGTTCTTC. Filled out from reference TRBV7-9 and TRBJ2-1, the complete variable domain reads DTGVSQNPRHKITKRGQNVTFRCDPISEHNRLYWYRQTLGQGPEFLTYFQNEAQLEKSRLLSDRFSAERPKGSFSTLEIQRTEQGDSAMYLCASSLFGAGGSNEQFFGPGTRLTVL.